The 10 T cell receptor beta chains below come from one sample, sequenced in a study of long-term antiretroviral therapy in people with HIV. immunoSEQ v3.0 was run at survey level. Some clones are missing from TCRdb's copy, which holds only in-frame ones; the method was immunoSEQ multiplex PCR. The data hold 25,000 to 30,000 clones, with roughly 90% observed a single time. The source material was unsorted PBMCs, sampled 5.2 years after starting antiretroviral therapy. These receptors all stem from a woman between 40 and 55 years old with HIV.

This clone has only one observation. The chain uses TRBV7-2 and TRBJ1-2; D perhaps matches TRBD1 (6 bases). CDR1 and CDR2 from the germline V gene are SGHTA and FQGNSA. Trimming removed 3 bases at V and 2 bases at J, with 10 bases between. This CDR3 is built from 14 residues. The CDR3, as DNA: TGTGCCAGCAGCTTGAACAGGGTAAACTATGGCTACACCTTC. Translation: CASSLNRVNYGYTF.

CDR3 in amino acids: CASSLWRSRGDTQYF. CDR3 nucleotides: TGTGCCAGCAGCTTGTGGCGGAGTCGGGGAGATACGCAGTATTTT. J is TRBJ2-3 and V is TRBV5-4; a weak D match, TRBD2 (5 bases). The V gene lost 1 base and the J gene lost 5 bases, with 14 bases spanning the gap. This CDR3 region has 15 residues. The germline CDR1 and CDR2 sequences are SGHNT and YYREEE (reference sequence).

The chain employs TRBV5-1 and TRBJ2-5, with D perhaps matching TRBD1 (6 bases). Deletions cut 3 bases from V and 2 bases from J, with 14 bases between. This CDR3 spans 15 amino acids. The germline gives CDR1 SGHRS, CDR2 YFSETQ. Here the CDR3 DNA reads TGCGCCAGCAGCTCTTTAGGACAGAGTCAAGAGACCCAGTACTTC. Its translation is CASSSLGQSQETQYF.

The chain has TRBV11-2 and TRBJ1-2, with a weak D call TRBD1 (5 bases). The germline V gene encodes CDR1 SGHAT and CDR2 FQNNGV. CDR3 size: 14 residues. V shed 1 base and J shed 5 bases, with 11 bases lying between them. The CDR3 loop reads CASSLGTEGYGYTF. The CDR3, as DNA: TGTGCCAGCAGCTTAGGGACCGAGGGGTATGGCTACACCTTC.

This clone was observed once. The rearrangement uses TRBV10-1 and TRBJ1-1; the D is unclear. This CDR3 is built from 13 residues. Trimming removed 10 bases at V and 0 bases at J, with 12 bases between. The V gene's germline CDR1 is WNHNN and CDR2 SYGVQD (reference sequence). In nucleotides, the CDR3 is TGCGCCACCTCTAAGAAGATGAACACTGAAGCTTTCTTT. It translates to CATSKKMNTEAFF.

The chain employs TRBV4-2 and TRBJ1-2; tentative D call: TRBD1 (6 bases). Per germline, CDR1 LGHNA and CDR2 YNFKEQ. CDR3 size: 16 residues. The V end lost 5 bases, the J end lost 5 bases, and 21 bases lay between the germline ends. CDR3 region: CASSGRDTTLGYGYTF. The DNA of the CDR3 is TGTGCCAGCAGCGGCCGGGACACTACATTGGGGTATGGCTACACCTTC.

This clone was seen once. V and J are TRBV19 and TRBJ2-1; possibly TRBD2 for D (8 bases). Between the trimmed V and J ends, which lost 5 bases and 6 bases, there was a span of 17 bases. Per germline, CDR1 LNHDA and CDR2 SQIVND (reference sequence). The CDR3 spans 15 residues. The CDR3 loop reads CASSSREGAPNEQFF. CDR3 bases: TGTGCCAGTAGTTCCCGGGAGGGGGCGCCCAATGAGCAGTTCTTC.

The CDR3 DNA reads as TGCGCCAGCAGCTTCGTCACTAACACTGAAGCTTTCTTT. Translation: CASSFVTNTEAFF. The rearrangement links TRBV5-1 to TRBJ1-1; no definite D call. Germline loops: CDR1 SGHRS, CDR2 YFSETQ. The CDR3 is made up of 13 amino acids. Trimming took off 2 bases at V and 2 bases at J, with 7 bases between the two ends.

In its sample, this clone was seen a few times. The chain has TRBV29-1 and TRBJ2-1; D uncertain. Germline CDR1 SQVTM, CDR2 ANQGSEA. The length of the CDR3 is 16 residues. The V end lost 1 base, the J end lost 0 bases, and 13 bases lay between the germline ends. CDR3 protein: CSVEGGNVGSYNEQFF. In DNA, the CDR3 is TGCAGCGTTGAAGGGGGAAACGTTGGCTCCTACAATGAGCAGTTCTTC.

This clone appeared a few times. This chain connects TRBV11-2 to TRBJ2-1; D ambiguous. The CDR3 covers 17 residues. Trimming took 0 bases from V and 0 from J, leaving 12 bases between them. Germline CDR1 reads SGHAT; CDR2 reads FQNNGV. CDR3 coding DNA: TGTGCCAGCAGCTTAGACACCCCCCCCAGCTCCTACAATGAGCAGTTCTTC. Encoded protein: CASSLDTPPSSYNEQFF.